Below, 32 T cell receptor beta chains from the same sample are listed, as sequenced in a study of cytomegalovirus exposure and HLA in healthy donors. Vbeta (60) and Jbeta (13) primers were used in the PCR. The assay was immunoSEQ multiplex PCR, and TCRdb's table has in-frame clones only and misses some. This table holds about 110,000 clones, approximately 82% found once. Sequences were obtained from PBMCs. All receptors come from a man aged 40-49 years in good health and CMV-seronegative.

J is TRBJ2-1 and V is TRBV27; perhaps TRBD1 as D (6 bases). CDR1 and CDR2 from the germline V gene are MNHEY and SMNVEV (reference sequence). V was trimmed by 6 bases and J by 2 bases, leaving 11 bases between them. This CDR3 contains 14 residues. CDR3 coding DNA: TGTGCCAGCAGCACAGGGATACCCTACAATGAGCAGTTCTTC. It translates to CASSTGIPYNEQFF.

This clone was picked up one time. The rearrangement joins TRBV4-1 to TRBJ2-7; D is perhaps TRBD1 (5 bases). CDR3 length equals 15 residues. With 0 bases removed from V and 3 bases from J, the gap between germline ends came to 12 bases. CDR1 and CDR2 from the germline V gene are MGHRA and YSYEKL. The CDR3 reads CASSQEGSGNYEQYF. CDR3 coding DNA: TGCGCCAGCAGCCAAGAAGGTTCAGGGAACTACGAGCAGTACTTC.

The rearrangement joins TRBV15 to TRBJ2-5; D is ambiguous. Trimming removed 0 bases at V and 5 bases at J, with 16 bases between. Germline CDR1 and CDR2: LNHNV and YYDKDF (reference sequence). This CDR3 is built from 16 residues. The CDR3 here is CATSRELTPLGETQYF. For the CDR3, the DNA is TGTGCCACCAGCAGAGAACTAACCCCCCTCGGGGAGACCCAGTACTTC.

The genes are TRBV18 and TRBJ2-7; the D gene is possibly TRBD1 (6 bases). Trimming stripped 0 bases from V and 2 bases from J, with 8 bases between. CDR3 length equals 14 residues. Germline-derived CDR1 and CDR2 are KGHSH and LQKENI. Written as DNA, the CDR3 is TGTGCCAGCTCACCACCTAACAGGGCCTACGAGCAGTACTTC. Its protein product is CASSPPNRAYEQYF.

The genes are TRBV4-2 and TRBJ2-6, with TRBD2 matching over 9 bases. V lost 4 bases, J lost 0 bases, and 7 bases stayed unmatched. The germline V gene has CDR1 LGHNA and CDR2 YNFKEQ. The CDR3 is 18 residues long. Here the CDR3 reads CASSRGGGGDSGANVLTF. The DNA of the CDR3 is TGTGCCAGCAGCCGGGGGGGCGGGGGGGACTCTGGGGCCAACGTCCTGACTTTC.

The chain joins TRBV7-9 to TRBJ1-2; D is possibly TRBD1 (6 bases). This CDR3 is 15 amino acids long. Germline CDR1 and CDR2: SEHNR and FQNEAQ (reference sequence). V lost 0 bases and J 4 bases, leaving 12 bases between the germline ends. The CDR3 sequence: CASSLAVRGFYGYTF. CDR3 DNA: TGTGCCAGCAGCTTAGCGGTCAGGGGATTCTATGGCTACACCTTC. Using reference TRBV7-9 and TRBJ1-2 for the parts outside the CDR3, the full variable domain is DTGVSQNPRHKITKRGQNVTFRCDPISEHNRLYWYRQTLGQGPEFLTYFQNEAQLEKSRLLSDRFSAERPKGSFSTLEIQRTEQGDSAMYLCASSLAVRGFYGYTFGSGTRLTVV.

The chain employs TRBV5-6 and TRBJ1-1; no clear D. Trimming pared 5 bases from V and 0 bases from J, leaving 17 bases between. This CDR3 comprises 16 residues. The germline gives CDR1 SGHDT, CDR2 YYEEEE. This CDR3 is CASSFWVGSMNTEAFF. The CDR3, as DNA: TGTGCCAGCAGTTTTTGGGTGGGCAGCATGAACACTGAAGCTTTCTTT.

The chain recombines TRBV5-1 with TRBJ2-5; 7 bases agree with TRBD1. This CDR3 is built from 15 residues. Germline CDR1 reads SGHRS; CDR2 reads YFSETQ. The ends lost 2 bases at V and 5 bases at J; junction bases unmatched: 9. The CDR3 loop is CASSFLGQVGETQYF. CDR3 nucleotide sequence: TGCGCCAGCAGCTTTCTAGGACAGGTCGGCGAGACCCAGTACTTC.

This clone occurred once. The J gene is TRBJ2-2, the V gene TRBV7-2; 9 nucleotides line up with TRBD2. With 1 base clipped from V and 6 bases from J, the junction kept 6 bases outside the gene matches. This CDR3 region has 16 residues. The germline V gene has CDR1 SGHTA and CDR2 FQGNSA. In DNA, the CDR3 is TGTGCCAGCAGCTTAGGACTAGCGGCTCTCCCCGGGGAGCTGTTTTTT. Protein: CASSLGLAALPGELFF.

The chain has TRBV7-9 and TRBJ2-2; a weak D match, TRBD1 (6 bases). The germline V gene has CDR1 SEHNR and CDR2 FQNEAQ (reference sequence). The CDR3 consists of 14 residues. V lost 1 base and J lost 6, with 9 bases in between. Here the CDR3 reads CASSLVTGPGELFF. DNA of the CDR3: TGTGCCAGCAGCTTAGTGACAGGCCCCGGGGAGCTGTTTTTT.

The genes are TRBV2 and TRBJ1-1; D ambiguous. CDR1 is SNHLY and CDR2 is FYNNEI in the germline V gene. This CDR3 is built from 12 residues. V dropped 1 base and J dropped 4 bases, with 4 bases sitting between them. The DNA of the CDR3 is TGTGCCAGCAGTGAAGGAGTCACTGAAGCTTTCTTT. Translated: CASSEGVTEAFF.

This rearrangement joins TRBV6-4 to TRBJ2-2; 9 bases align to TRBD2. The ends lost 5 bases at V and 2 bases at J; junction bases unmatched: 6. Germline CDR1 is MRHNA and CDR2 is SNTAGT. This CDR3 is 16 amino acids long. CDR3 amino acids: CASSLLAGLNTGELFF. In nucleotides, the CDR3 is TGTGCCAGCAGTTTACTAGCGGGCTTAAACACCGGGGAGCTGTTTTTT.

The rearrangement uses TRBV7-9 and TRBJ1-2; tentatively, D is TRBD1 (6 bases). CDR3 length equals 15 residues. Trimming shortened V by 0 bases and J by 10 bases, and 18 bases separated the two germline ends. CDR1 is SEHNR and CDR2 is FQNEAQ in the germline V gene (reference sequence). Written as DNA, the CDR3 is TGTGCCAGCAGCTTAGCGATAGGGGGTTCGGAAGCCTACACCTTC. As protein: CASSLAIGGSEAYTF. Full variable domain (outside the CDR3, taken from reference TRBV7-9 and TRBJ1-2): DTGVSQNPRHKITKRGQNVTFRCDPISEHNRLYWYRQTLGQGPEFLTYFQNEAQLEKSRLLSDRFSAERPKGSFSTLEIQRTEQGDSAMYLCASSLAIGGSEAYTFGSGTRLTVV.

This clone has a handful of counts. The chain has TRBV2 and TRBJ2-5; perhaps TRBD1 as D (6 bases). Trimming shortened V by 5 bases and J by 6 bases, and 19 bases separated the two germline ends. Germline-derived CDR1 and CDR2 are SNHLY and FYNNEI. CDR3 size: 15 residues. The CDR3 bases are TGTGCCAGCAGTTTGGAAAGGGGACAACAACAGACCCAGTACTTC. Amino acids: CASSLERGQQQTQYF.

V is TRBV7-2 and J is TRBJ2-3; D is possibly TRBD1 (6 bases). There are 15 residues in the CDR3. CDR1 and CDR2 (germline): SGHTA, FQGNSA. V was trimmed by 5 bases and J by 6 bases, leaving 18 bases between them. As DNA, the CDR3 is TGTGCCAGCAGCCTCCCGGACAGACCACTGGATACGCAGTATTTT. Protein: CASSLPDRPLDTQYF.

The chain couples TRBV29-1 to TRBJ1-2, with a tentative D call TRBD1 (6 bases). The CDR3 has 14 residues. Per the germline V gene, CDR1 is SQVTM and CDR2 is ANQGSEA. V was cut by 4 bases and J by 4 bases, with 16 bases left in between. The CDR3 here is CSVGGGGMGYGYTF. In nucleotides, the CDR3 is TGCAGCGTTGGGGGGGGCGGGATGGGCTATGGCTACACCTTC.

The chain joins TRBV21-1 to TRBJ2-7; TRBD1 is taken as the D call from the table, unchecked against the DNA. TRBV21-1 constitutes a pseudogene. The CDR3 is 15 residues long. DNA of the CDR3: TGTGCCAGCAGCAAAGAGGGGGACCCTCCCTACGAGCAGTACTTC. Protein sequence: CASSKEGDPPYEQYF.

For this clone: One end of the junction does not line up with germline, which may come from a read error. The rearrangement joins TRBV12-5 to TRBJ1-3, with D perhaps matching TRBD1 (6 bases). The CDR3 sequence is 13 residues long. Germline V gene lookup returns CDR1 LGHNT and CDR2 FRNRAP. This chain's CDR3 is CASGLVEGGLTNF. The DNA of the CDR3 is TGTGCTAGTGGTTTGGTAGAGGGGGGGCTCACCAACTTT.

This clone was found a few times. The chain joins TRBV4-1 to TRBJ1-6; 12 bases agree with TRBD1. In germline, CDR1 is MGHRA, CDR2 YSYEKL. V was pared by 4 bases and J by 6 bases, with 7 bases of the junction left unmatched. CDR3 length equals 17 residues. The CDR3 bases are TGCGCCAGCAGCCCGGGACAGGGGGCAAGTCTTAATTCACCCCTCCACTTT. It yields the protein CASSPGQGASLNSPLHF.

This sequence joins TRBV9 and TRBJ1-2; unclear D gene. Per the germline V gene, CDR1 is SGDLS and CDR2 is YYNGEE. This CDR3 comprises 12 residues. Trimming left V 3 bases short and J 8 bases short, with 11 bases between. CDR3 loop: CASSDRGSGYTF. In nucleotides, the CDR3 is TGTGCCAGCAGCGACCGGGGATCGGGCTACACCTTC.

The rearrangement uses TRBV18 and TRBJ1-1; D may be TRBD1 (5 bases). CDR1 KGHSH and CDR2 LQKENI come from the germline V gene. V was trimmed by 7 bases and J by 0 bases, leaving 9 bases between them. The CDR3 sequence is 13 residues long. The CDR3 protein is CASYQGMNTEAFF. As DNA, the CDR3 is TGTGCCAGCTACCAGGGCATGAACACTGAAGCTTTCTTT. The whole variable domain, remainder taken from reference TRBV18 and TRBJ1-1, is NAGVMQNPRHLVRRRGQEARLRCSPMKGHSHVYWYRQLPEEGLKFMVYLQKENIIDESGMPKERFSAEFPKEGPSILRIQQVVRGDSAAYFCASYQGMNTEAFFGQGTRLTVV.

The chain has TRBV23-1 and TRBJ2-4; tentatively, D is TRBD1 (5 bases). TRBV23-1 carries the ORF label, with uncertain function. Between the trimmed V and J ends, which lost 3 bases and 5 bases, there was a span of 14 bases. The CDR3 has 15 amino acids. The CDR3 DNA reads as TGCGCCAGCAGTCATGGGGCCACGGCGGAAAACATTCAGTACTTC. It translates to CASSHGATAENIQYF.

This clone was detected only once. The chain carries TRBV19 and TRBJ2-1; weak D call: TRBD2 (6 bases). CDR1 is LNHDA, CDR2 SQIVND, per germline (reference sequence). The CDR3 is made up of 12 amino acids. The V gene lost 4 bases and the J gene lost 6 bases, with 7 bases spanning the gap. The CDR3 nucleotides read TGTGCCAGTAGTACGGGACTCAATGAGCAGTTCTTC. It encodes CASSTGLNEQFF.

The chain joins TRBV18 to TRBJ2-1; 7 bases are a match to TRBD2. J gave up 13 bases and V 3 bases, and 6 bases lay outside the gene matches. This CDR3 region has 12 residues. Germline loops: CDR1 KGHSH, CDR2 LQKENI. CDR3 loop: CASSPGLPEQFF. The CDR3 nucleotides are TGTGCCAGCTCACCGGGACTACCGGAACAGTTCTTC.

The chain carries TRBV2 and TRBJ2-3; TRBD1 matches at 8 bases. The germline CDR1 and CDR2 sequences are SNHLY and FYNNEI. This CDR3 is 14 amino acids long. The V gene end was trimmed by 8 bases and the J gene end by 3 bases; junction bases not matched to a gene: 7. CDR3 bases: TGTGCCAGCCTCCGGGACAGGCCTACAGATACGCAGTATTTT. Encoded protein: CASLRDRPTDTQYF.

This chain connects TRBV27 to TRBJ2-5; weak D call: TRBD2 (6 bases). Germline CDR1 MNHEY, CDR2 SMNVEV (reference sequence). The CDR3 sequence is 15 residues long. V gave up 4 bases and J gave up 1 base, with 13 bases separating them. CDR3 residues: CASSSLSSVQETQYF. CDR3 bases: TGTGCCAGCAGTTCGCTCTCTAGCGTCCAAGAGACCCAGTACTTC.

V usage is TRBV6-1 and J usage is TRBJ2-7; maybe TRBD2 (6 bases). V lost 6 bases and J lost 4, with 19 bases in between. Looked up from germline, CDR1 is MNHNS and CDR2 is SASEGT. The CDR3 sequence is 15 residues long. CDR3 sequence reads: CASRASGTLLYEQYF. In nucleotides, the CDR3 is TGTGCCAGCAGAGCCTCCGGGACTCTATTGTACGAGCAGTACTTC.

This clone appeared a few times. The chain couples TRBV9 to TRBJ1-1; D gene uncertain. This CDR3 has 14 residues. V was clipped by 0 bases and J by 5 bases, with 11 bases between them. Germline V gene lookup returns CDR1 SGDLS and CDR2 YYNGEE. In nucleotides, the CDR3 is TGTGCCAGCAGCGTAGGACACCGCAGAACTGAAGCTTTCTTT. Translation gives CASSVGHRRTEAFF.

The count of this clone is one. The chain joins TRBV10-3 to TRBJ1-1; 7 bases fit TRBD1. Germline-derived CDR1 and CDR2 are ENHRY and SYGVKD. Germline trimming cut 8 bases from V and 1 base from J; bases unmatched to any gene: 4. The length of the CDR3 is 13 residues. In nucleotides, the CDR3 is TGTGCCATCTCGGGACAGAGGAACACTGAAGCTTTCTTT. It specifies CAISGQRNTEAFF.

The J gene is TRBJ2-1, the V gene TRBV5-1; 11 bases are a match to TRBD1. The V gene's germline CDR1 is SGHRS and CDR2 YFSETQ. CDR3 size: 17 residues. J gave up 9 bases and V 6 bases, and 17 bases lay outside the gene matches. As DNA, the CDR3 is TGCGCCAGCACCCATGCCCCCGGGACAGGGGGTCGTGGTGAGCAGTTCTTC. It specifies CASTHAPGTGGRGEQFF.

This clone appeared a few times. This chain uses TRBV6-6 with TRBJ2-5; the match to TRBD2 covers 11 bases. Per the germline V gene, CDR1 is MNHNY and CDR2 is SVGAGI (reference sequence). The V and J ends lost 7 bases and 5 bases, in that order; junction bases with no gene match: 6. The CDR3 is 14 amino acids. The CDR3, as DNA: TGTGCCAGCATACTAGCGGGGGCTGGGGAGACCCAGTACTTC. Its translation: CASILAGAGETQYF.

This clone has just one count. The CDR3 here is CASSPTGAHYGYTF. The CDR3 DNA reads TGCGCCAGCAGCCCCACAGGGGCACACTATGGCTACACCTTC. The chain combines TRBV5-1 with TRBJ1-2, with 7 bases identical to TRBD1. V dropped 4 bases and J dropped 3; count of bases not matched to a gene: 6. This CDR3 spans 14 amino acids. Germline CDR1 is SGHRS and CDR2 is YFSETQ.